The sequence of this T cell receptor beta chain was determined in a study of blood T cell repertoires in COVID-19. Study background: Samples of COVID-19 (acute and convalescent) were obtained from the United States, Italy and Spain. T cells, B-cell-depleted T cells, or PBMCs provided the cDNA or gDNA that served as material.

A few counts support this clone. Original handling: Estimation of nucleated cell counts relied on the amplification of reference gene primers. The table came from immunoSEQ multiplex PCR; TCRdb's copy has only in-frame clones and leaves some out. The V and J calls and the clone size are those of that table, but D and trimming were determined from the DNA. The sample includes roughly 110,000 clones, more than 75% seen only once; the top ten take approximately 1.3%. This CDR3 contains 13 residues. Germline CDR1 is LNHDA and CDR2 is SQIVND (reference sequence). Trimming shortened V by 10 bases and J by 0 bases, and 12 bases separated the two germline ends.

The chain recombines TRBV19 with TRBJ1-2, with D unresolved. The TCR comes from a man in his forties with acute or convalescent COVID-19. Input material: peripheral blood. The CDR3 bases are TGTGCCACAACACGCAACACTAACTATGGCTACACCTTC. Its protein product is CATTRNTNYGYTF.